Here is one TCR beta chain with its context. The sample belongs to a study of control samples from healthy donors and cancer patients. Here immunoSEQ multiplex PCR was the method, and the copy in TCRdb shows in-frame clones only, minus some. The data contain 95,000 to 100,000 clones, roughly 89% of them seen just once; the ten biggest clones take up less than 8.5%. Trimming took 3 bases from V and 4 from J, leaving 10 bases between them. CDR3 length: 13 amino acids. Germline-derived CDR1 and CDR2 are LNHDA and SQIVND (reference sequence). The clonotype was recovered from a man younger than 45 in good health. The sample consisted of blood. The V and J genes are TRBV19 and TRBJ2-7; D is possibly TRBD2 (6 bases). CDR3 protein: CASSMTRGYEQYF. For the CDR3, the DNA is TGTGCCAGTAGTATGACTAGAGGTTACGAGCAGTACTTC.